Listed below are T cell receptor beta chains from one sample, sequenced in a study of PD-L1 blockade in urothelial cancer. TCRdb keeps only in-frame clones here, not all; method: immunoSEQ multiplex PCR. The data show 35,000 to 45,000 clones, with 82% seen just once and 3.5% held by the top ten. The input for sequencing was PBMCs, taken around atezolizumab (anti-PD-L1) treatment. These receptors came from a man between 65 and 85 years old with urothelial cancer. The CDR3 runs from the conserved cysteine through the conserved F or W. D genes are given only for firm matches. Where a row states a size, it is once, few, many or the class of an expanded clone; other rows omit it.

V: TRBV18
D: TRBD2
size: -
J: TRBJ2-1
CDR3: CASSSLAATYNEQFF
DNA: TGTGCCAGCTCTTCACTAGCGGCCACCTACAATGAGCAGTTCTTC

V: TRBV11-1
D: TRBD1
size: -
J: TRBJ1-1
CDR3: CASSPTGGANTEAFF
DNA: TGTGCCAGCAGCCCGACAGGGGGCGCGAACACTGAAGCTTTCTTT

V: TRBV28
D: -
size: once
J: TRBJ1-1
CDR3: CASPPAGGRNTEAFF
DNA: TGTGCCAGCCCCCCTGCTGGGGGCAGGAACACTGAAGCTTTCTTT

V: TRBV7-8
D: -
size: -
J: TRBJ1-1
CDR3: CASSPHGETEAFF
DNA: TGTGCCAGCAGCCCCCACGGAGAGACTGAAGCTTTCTTT

V: TRBV4-2
D: -
size: -
J: TRBJ2-1
CDR3: CASSQDLGGGDGYNEQFF
DNA: TGTGCCAGCAGCCAAGATCTAGGCGGGGGCGATGGATACAATGAGCAGTTCTTC

V: TRBV29-1
D: -
size: -
J: TRBJ1-3
CDR3: CSVESLARGDKGTGYNGNTIYF
DNA: TGCAGCGTTGAAAGTCTTGCCCGAGGGGATAAAGGCACAGGGTACAATGGAAACACCATATATTTT

V: TRBV7-2
D: -
size: -
J: TRBJ1-1
CDR3: CASSLGGRANTEAFF
DNA: TGTGCCAGCAGCTTAGGAGGTCGTGCGAACACTGAAGCTTTCTTT

V: TRBV4-3
D: TRBD2
size: -
J: TRBJ2-3
CDR3: CASSQDPAGGGADTQYF
DNA: TGCGCCAGCAGCCAAGATCCCGCCGGCGGGGGGGCAGATACGCAGTATTTT

V: TRBV6-1
D: -
size: -
J: TRBJ1-5
CDR3: CASSASGGTQPQHF
DNA: TGTGCCAGCAGTGCCTCAGGAGGTACTCAGCCCCAGCATTTT

V: TRBV19
D: -
size: few
J: TRBJ1-2
CDR3: CASRNPGQQNYGYTF
DNA: TGTGCCAGTAGGAATCCCGGACAGCAGAACTATGGCTACACCTTC

V: TRBV19
D: -
size: -
J: TRBJ2-1
CDR3: CASSILGSGIYEQFF
DNA: TGTGCCAGTAGTATACTCGGGTCAGGGATCTATGAGCAGTTCTTC

V: TRBV27
D: -
size: -
J: TRBJ2-5
CDR3: CASSRGRQETQYF
DNA: TGTGCCAGCAGTAGGGGCCGCCAAGAGACCCAGTACTTC

V: TRBV5-5
D: TRBD1
size: -
J: TRBJ1-2
CDR3: CASSSRDRAGYTF
DNA: TGTGCCAGCAGCTCCCGGGACAGGGCTGGCTACACCTTC

V: TRBV9
D: -
size: -
J: TRBJ1-3
CDR3: CASSVEGAGNTIYF
DNA: TGTGCCAGCAGCGTAGAGGGGGCTGGAAACACCATATATTTT

V: TRBV6-5
D: TRBD2
size: -
J: TRBJ2-1
CDR3: CASSYASGGGQFF
DNA: TGTGCCAGCAGTTATGCTAGCGGGGGAGGGCAGTTCTTC

V: TRBV7-9
D: -
size: -
J: TRBJ1-5
CDR3: CASSLAVGVNNQPQHF
DNA: TGTGCCAGCAGCTTAGCGGTAGGGGTGAACAATCAGCCCCAGCATTTT

V: TRBV7-9
D: TRBD1
size: once
J: TRBJ2-7
CDR3: CASSLVIGTVTYEQYF
DNA: TGTGCCAGCAGCTTAGTTATCGGGACAGTCACCTACGAGCAGTACTTC

V: TRBV29-1
D: TRBD1
size: -
J: TRBJ1-2
CDR3: CSVDRGLFNYGYTF
DNA: TGCAGCGTTGACAGGGGGCTTTTTAACTATGGCTACACCTTC

V: TRBV7-2
D: TRBD2
size: few
J: TRBJ2-7
CDR3: CASSLISGGISYEQYF
DNA: TGTGCCAGCAGCTTAATTAGCGGGGGGATTTCCTACGAGCAGTACTTC

V: TRBV2
D: TRBD1
size: -
J: TRBJ2-7
CDR3: CASREGQGVYEQYF
DNA: TGTGCCAGCAGGGAAGGACAGGGGGTCTACGAGCAGTACTTC

V: TRBV6-1
D: -
size: -
J: TRBJ2-7
CDR3: CASSARGLLLEQYF
DNA: TGTGCCAGCAGTGCGAGGGGACTTTTACTGGAGCAGTACTTC

V: TRBV11-2
D: -
size: -
J: TRBJ2-3
CDR3: CATRLSSPDTQYF
DNA: TGTGCCACTCGATTGAGTTCTCCAGATACGCAGTATTTT

V: TRBV29-1
D: TRBD2
size: -
J: TRBJ2-7
CDR3: CSVEEGGGKAYEQYF
DNA: TGCAGCGTTGAAGAGGGGGGAGGGAAAGCCTACGAGCAGTACTTC

V: TRBV10-3
D: TRBD2
size: -
J: TRBJ2-3
CDR3: CAISGREITDTQYF
DNA: TGTGCCATCAGCGGGCGGGAGATCACAGATACGCAGTATTTT

V: TRBV9
D: TRBD2
size: -
J: TRBJ2-3
CDR3: CASSVASSGGLDTQYF
DNA: TGTGCCAGCAGCGTAGCCTCTAGCGGGGGGTTGGATACGCAGTATTTT

V: TRBV11-2
D: TRBD1
size: once
J: TRBJ1-5
CDR3: CASSRDRLNQPQHF
DNA: TGTGCCAGCAGCCGGGACAGGCTCAATCAGCCCCAGCATTTT

V: TRBV27
D: TRBD1
size: -
J: TRBJ1-2
CDR3: CASSSHRQGVYTF
DNA: TGTGCCAGCAGTTCCCACAGACAGGGAGTCTACACCTTC

V: TRBV4-3
D: -
size: -
J: TRBJ1-3
CDR3: CASSWGQPGNTIYF
DNA: TGCGCCAGCAGCTGGGGACAACCTGGAAACACCATATATTTT

V: TRBV6-1
D: -
size: -
J: TRBJ2-6
CDR3: CASSEPDRPDPLTRGPGANVLTF
DNA: TGTGCCAGCAGTGAACCTGACAGGCCAGATCCGCTGACAAGGGGACCTGGGGCCAACGTCCTGACTTTC

V: TRBV7-2
D: TRBD1
size: -
J: TRBJ1-2
CDR3: CASSQNRQGNSGGYTF
DNA: TGTGCCAGCAGCCAAAACCGACAGGGGAATTCGGGTGGCTACACCTTC